This TCR beta chain was found in a study of molecular identifiers for immune sequencing clone quantification. General study results and limits: Under 1% of molecules in naive cells, but over 97% of effector molecules, belonged to clones above 20 RNA copies.

TCRdb reanalysed the PCR reads using MiXCR and keeps one entry per CDR3 protein. The top ten clones hold 0.7% to 1% of a sample with under 650,000 distinct CDR3 sequences, 15% to 20% of them seen once. Germline V gene data show CDR1 as SGHNT and CDR2 as YENEEA. Trimming took 2 bases from V and 4 from J; bases not matched to a gene: 5. CDR3 length: 16 amino acids. As concerns this clonotype: Its antigen is still unknown.

This clonotype was obtained from a human donor in good health. Some libraries in this study had Jurkat cell RNA spiked in. Sample: naive CD8+ T cells from blood, with Jurkat cell RNA spiked in. The sample's subset: FACS-sorted CD8+CD4-CCR7+CD45RA+ naive T cells. This rearrangement joins TRBV11-3 to TRBJ2-1; 10 bases are a match to TRBD2. The CDR3 loop reads CASSLNLAGAYNEQFF. CDR3 bases: TGTGCCAGCAGCTTAAATCTAGCGGGGGCATACAATGAGCAGTTCTTC. Drawing the rest from reference TRBV11-3 and TRBJ2-1, the complete variable domain is EAGVVQSPRYKIIEKKQPVAFWCNPISGHNTLYWYLQNLGQGPELLIRYENEEAVDDSQLPKDRFSAERLKGVDSTLKIQPAELGDSAVYLCASSLNLAGAYNEQFFGPGTRLTVL.